This TCR beta chain stems from a study of patients and donors after allogeneic stem cell transplantation. TCRdb itself ran the RT-PCR reads through MiXCR, one entry per CDR3 protein. Altogether approximately 430,000 distinct CDR3 sequences are present, 15% to 20% being singletons, with the ten largest covering less than 8.5%. The V and J ends lost 3 bases and 0 bases respectively, with 15 bases between them. Germline V gene sequence: CDR1 ENHRY, CDR2 SYGVKD. CDR3 length: 16 residues. The V and J genes are TRBV10-3 and TRBJ2-7; D remains ambiguous. The receptor was derived from a human donor who was either an allogeneic HSCT recipient or a stem cell or donor lymphocyte infusion donor (not recorded which). It is not recorded whose cells these are; they may come from a transplant donor. Input material: blood, either unsorted or a sorted T cell fraction (not recorded which). CDR3 residues: CAISDKAATFSYEQYF. CDR3 DNA sequence: TGTGCCATCAGTGACAAGGCAGCCACCTTCTCCTACGAGCAGTACTTC.